The source of this T cell receptor beta chain is a study of control samples from healthy donors and cancer patients. The protocol was immunoSEQ multiplex PCR, while the TCRdb copy is restricted to in-frame clones and leaves out a portion. This table has more than 120,000 clones, around 90% appearing once. Trimming removed 7 bases from V and 11 bases from J, with 17 bases in between. Germline-derived CDR1 and CDR2 are WNHNN and SYGVQD (reference sequence). This CDR3 spans 12 amino acids. The sample was blood. V usage is TRBV10-1 and J usage is TRBJ1-1; TRBD1 might be the D (5 bases). This TCR was recovered from a young man in good health. The CDR3 loop reads CASTESRDCAFF. In DNA form, the CDR3 reads TGCGCCAGCACCGAGTCTAGGGACTGCGCTTTCTTT.